The 3 T cell receptor beta chains reported below all come from one sample, sequenced in a study of a mutant IDH1 vaccine in newly diagnosed glioma. The protocol was immunoSEQ multiplex PCR, while the TCRdb copy is restricted to in-frame clones and leaves out a portion. The sample carries some 59,000 clones, about 89% recorded once. Their target antigens are unknown. The time point denotes: week 11, during vaccination. Vaccination used 300 ug of mutant IDH1 20-mer peptide per dose, with topical imiquimod. The sample here was PBMCs, taken from a glioma patient whose treatment included an IDH1 peptide vaccine. These receptors were collected from a man between 40 and 49 years old with glioma.

In its sample, this clone was seen once. The chain is built from TRBV7-3 and TRBJ2-5, with a weak D call TRBD1 (6 bases). CDR1 and CDR2 (germline): SGHTA, FQGTGA. The CDR3 spans 13 residues. Trimming shortened V by 6 bases and J by 1 base, and 9 bases separated the two germline ends. As DNA, the CDR3 is TGTGCCAGCAGTAGACAGGTCCAAGAGACCCAGTACTTC. This codes for CASSRQVQETQYF.

This chain connects TRBV11-2 to TRBJ2-4; 16 nucleotides agree with TRBD2. This CDR3 has 20 amino acids. V gave up 0 bases and J gave up 6 bases; unmatched junction bases: 11. CDR1 SGHAT and CDR2 FQNNGV come from the germline V gene. The CDR3 sequence: CASSLEGTSGRAGTGNIQYF. CDR3 sequence (DNA): TGTGCCAGCAGCTTAGAAGGGACTAGCGGGAGGGCCGGTACCGGAAACATTCAGTACTTC.

A single count supports this clone. The chain combines TRBV5-8 with TRBJ2-7, with 8 bases that match TRBD1. The CDR3 extends over 14 amino acids. J lost 2 bases, V lost 0 bases, and 1 base had no gene match. CDR1 and CDR2 from the germline V gene are SGHTS and YDEGEE. The CDR3 coding sequence is TGTGCCAGCAGCTTGGGGACAGGGACCTACGAGCAGTACTTC. Protein product: CASSLGTGTYEQYF.